This is a list of T cell receptor beta chains from one sample in a study of blood T cell repertoires in COVID-19. TCRdb's table, derived via immunoSEQ multiplex PCR, lists solely in-frame clones and lacks some. The profile shows around 100,000 clones, over 75% of them singletons. Sequencing input: peripheral blood. These receptors all stem from a woman of 80 years or more with acute or convalescent COVID-19. The CDR3 runs from the conserved cysteine through the conserved F or W. The D gene is left open where the match is weak. The size entry is marked missing in some rows and otherwise reads once, few, many or a size class.

D	size	V	J	DNA	CDR3
-	-	TRBV4-3	TRBJ1-5	TGCGCCAGCAGCCGAGACCGACTTAGCAATCAGCCCCAGCATTTT	CASSRDRLSNQPQHF
-	-	TRBV12-5	TRBJ2-5	TGTGCTAGTGGTAATACAGGGCTAGAGACCCAGTACTTC	CASGNTGLETQYF
-	few	TRBV11-2	TRBJ2-7	TGTGCCAGCAGCCGCCTGGGCGGGGCCAACAACTACGAGCAGTACTTC	CASSRLGGANNYEQYF
TRBD2	-	TRBV19	TRBJ2-7	TGTGCCAGTACTCCGGGGGGGAGCTCCTACGAGCAGTACTTC	CASTPGGSSYEQYF
-	-	TRBV5-6	TRBJ2-5	TGTGCCAGCAGCTTGGGGTCAGAAGAGACCCAGTACTTC	CASSLGSEETQYF
TRBD1	-	TRBV7-9	TRBJ2-7	TGTGCCAGCAGCTTTCCTGGACAGGGATACTACGAGCAGTACTTC	CASSFPGQGYYEQYF
-	-	TRBV12-3/TRBV12-4	TRBJ2-7	TGTGCCAGCAGCCTGACACCCTACGAGCAGTACTTC	CASSLTPYEQYF
-	-	TRBV5-5	TRBJ2-5	TGTGCCAGCAGCTTGGACTACACGTACCAAGAGACCCAGTACTTC	CASSLDYTYQETQYF
-	-	TRBV29-1	TRBJ2-1	TGCAGCGTAGCAAGCGGAAACTACAATGAGCAGTTCTTC	CSVASGNYNEQFF
-	-	TRBV7-8	TRBJ1-3	TGTGCCAGCAGCGGACAGTTCGTGGCTGGAAACACCATATATTTT	CASSGQFVAGNTIYF
-	few	TRBV5-1	TRBJ2-7	TGCGCCAGCAGCTTAGGACAGGAGCAGTACTTC	CASSLGQEQYF
TRBD1	-	TRBV28	TRBJ2-3	TGTGCCAGCAGTTTACTCTACAGGGGAAACACAGATACGCAGTATTTT	CASSLLYRGNTDTQYF
TRBD2	-	TRBV28	TRBJ2-3	TGTGCCAGCAGTTTATGGGGGCGGGAGAGCACAGATACGCAGTATTTT	CASSLWGRESTDTQYF
TRBD1	-	TRBV5-1	TRBJ1-4	TGCGCCAGCAGCTTGGATGGGACAGCCGAAAAACTGTTTTTT	CASSLDGTAEKLFF
TRBD1	-	TRBV7-9	TRBJ2-3	TGTGCCAGCAGCCATCGGACAGGGGGTACAGATACGCAGTATTTT	CASSHRTGGTDTQYF
TRBD2	-	TRBV28	TRBJ2-5	TGTGCCAGCAGTTCACTAGCGGGGCAAGAGACCCAGTACTTC	CASSSLAGQETQYF
TRBD1	-	TRBV11-2	TRBJ1-4	TGTGCCAGCAGCCTCCGGGGACAGACAACTAATGAAAAACTGTTTTTT	CASSLRGQTTNEKLFF
-	-	TRBV5-1	TRBJ1-2	TGCGCCAGCAGCTTGGCGCACAGGGACGACTATGGCTACACCTTC	CASSLAHRDDYGYTF
TRBD2	-	TRBV5-1	TRBJ2-5	TGCGCCAGCAGCACCCAGGGACTAGCTCTGGAGACCCAGTACTTC	CASSTQGLALETQYF
-	once	TRBV19	TRBJ2-7	TGTGCCAGTAGTATAGACAGGGGTAGCGAGCAGTACTTC	CASSIDRGSEQYF
-	-	TRBV28	TRBJ1-1	TGTGCCAGCAGAGAGGAGAGGGGGATGAACACTGAAGCTTTCTTT	CASREERGMNTEAFF
TRBD1	few	TRBV5-6	TRBJ1-1	TGTGCCAGCAGCTTGGCCAATTGGCAGGGGGTCTTCACTGAAGCTTTCTTT	CASSLANWQGVFTEAFF
-	-	TRBV2	TRBJ1-5	TGTGCCAGCAGTGAACTTGGGACACCGGTTAGTCCCCAGCATTTT	CASSELGTPVSPQHF
-	-	TRBV18	TRBJ1-2	TGTGCCAGCTCACCCCTCGACAGCCAGTATGGCTACACCTTC	CASSPLDSQYGYTF
TRBD1	-	TRBV2	TRBJ1-1	TGTGCCAGCAATTGGCGGGGCGGACAGGCTGGACCGAACACTGAAGCTTTCTTT	CASNWRGGQAGPNTEAFF
-	-	TRBV12-3/TRBV12-4	TRBJ2-5	TGTGCCAGCACCCTCGGGGAAGAGACCCAGTACTTC	CASTLGEETQYF
TRBD2	-	TRBV9	TRBJ2-5	TGTGCCAGCAGCGTAGGTGCGGGGGTCCAAGAGACCCAGTACTTC	CASSVGAGVQETQYF
-	-	TRBV12-3/TRBV12-4	TRBJ1-2	TGTGCCAGCAGAGTACTACAGGGTGGCGGCTACACCTTC	CASRVLQGGGYTF
-	once	TRBV4-1	TRBJ2-3	TGCGCCAGCAGCCAAGAGTTGAGGGGGCGCGGGGTCGATACGCAGTATTTT	CASSQELRGRGVDTQYF
TRBD1	-	TRBV24-1	TRBJ1-2	TGTGCCACCCAGGACAGGGCCTATGGCTACACCTTC	CATQDRAYGYTF
-	-	TRBV4-1	TRBJ2-1	TGCGCCAGCAGCCAACCCGGTCGGAGCTCCTACAATGAGCAGTTCTTC	CASSQPGRSSYNEQFF
-	-	TRBV6-5	TRBJ2-2	TGTGCCAGCAGAGCCGGGACAACGAACACCGGGGAGCTGTTTTTT	CASRAGTTNTGELFF
TRBD1	-	TRBV28	TRBJ1-3	TGTGCCACCATGAACAGGGGAACTGGAAACACCATATATTTT	CATMNRGTGNTIYF
-	-	TRBV19	TRBJ1-1	TGTGCCAGTAGTATTTCAGGGTTTGACACTGAAGCTTTCTTT	CASSISGFDTEAFF
-	-	TRBV10-3	TRBJ2-7	TGTGCCATCAGTGATCGGGGACACCCCTACGAGCAGTACTTC	CAISDRGHPYEQYF
-	-	TRBV28	TRBJ1-2	TGTGCCAGCAGACCAATACAGGGACGGGGTGGCTACACCTTC	CASRPIQGRGGYTF
TRBD2	-	TRBV7-9	TRBJ2-3	TGTGCCAGCAGCAAGAGCGGGGGAACAGATACGCAGTATTTT	CASSKSGGTDTQYF
TRBD2	few	TRBV11-2	TRBJ2-2	TGTGCCAGCAGCGAGCACCCTAGCGGGGGGGACCGGGAGCTGTTTTTT	CASSEHPSGGDRELFF
-	-	TRBV19	TRBJ1-2	TGTGCCAGTAGTATGACTACAGGGTATGGCTACACCTTC	CASSMTTGYGYTF
TRBD1	-	TRBV19	TRBJ2-5	TGTGCCAGTAGTAACCAGACAGGGATAAGGGAGACCCAGTACTTC	CASSNQTGIRETQYF